This T cell receptor beta chain came from a study of vaccination effects on CD4 cells after COVID-19. Study-wide background: The vaccine given was either BNT162b2 or mRNA-1273, in two doses. Whole-study findings and limits: Common cold coronavirus cross-reactivity was shown by only 1 of 255 vaccine-induced clones in healthy vaccinees.

The CDR3 spans 17 residues. The V and J ends lost 0 bases and 4 bases, in that order; junction bases with no gene match: 9. The germline gives CDR1 KGHDR, CDR2 SFDVKD. CD4+ T cells specific for antigen were expanded with viral peptide pools by the ViraFEST assay before sequencing. With roughly 9 days of culture completed, CD4+ T cells were isolated. Each vaccine recipient was nucleocapsid antibody negative and had no prior SARS-CoV-2 infection. Sequenced by immunoSEQ multiplex PCR; TCRdb stores in-frame clones only, minus some. Among roughly 50,000 clones listed, 60% to 80% were seen once. As for this clone: Its target is not known.

The rearrangement uses TRBV24-1 and TRBJ2-5, with TRBD2 matching 8 bases. Source: CD4+ T cells from PBMCs cultured with HCoV-OC43 spike peptides, taken before COVID-19 vaccination. The subset: HCoV-OC43 spike overlapping peptide pool stimulation. The sequence was obtained from a human donor who received a COVID-19 vaccine. CDR3 in DNA: TGTGCCACCAGTGATTTGCCTACCGGGAGCGGGGGAGAGACCCAGTACTTC. Amino acid sequence: CATSDLPTGSGGETQYF.